The 21 T cell receptor beta chains below were found in one sample sequenced in a study of sequential checkpoint blockade in melanoma. Sequenced by immunoSEQ multiplex PCR; TCRdb stores in-frame clones only, minus some. The repertoire holds under 15,000 clones, with less than 85% as singletons. The treatment: randomized to nivolumab then ipilimumab (arm A) or the reverse (arm B). Sample: CD8+ T cells sorted from blood (inferred from file names), taken from a patient given nivolumab and ipilimumab in sequence. The receptors stem from a human patient with melanoma. Some clones in this sample may be carry-over from other donors' samples.

This clone was seen just once. The gene calls are TRBV4-1 and TRBJ2-1; 9 nucleotides match TRBD1. The CDR3 totals 15 residues. Germline lookup yields CDR1 MGHRA and CDR2 YSYEKL. V dropped 4 bases and J dropped 5; count of bases not matched to a gene: 6. This CDR3 is CASSPQGASHNEQFF. The CDR3 DNA follows: TGCGCCAGCAGCCCACAGGGGGCGTCCCACAATGAGCAGTTCTTC.

The sample holds a few counts of this clone. J is TRBJ2-1 and V is TRBV10-3; D is perhaps TRBD1 (5 bases). The V end lost 0 bases, the J end lost 3 bases, and 15 bases lay between the germline ends. The CDR3 length is 17 residues. Looked up from germline, CDR1 is ENHRY and CDR2 is SYGVKD. CDR3 in amino acids: CAISESMAGRDYNEQFF. The CDR3 DNA reads TGTGCCATCAGTGAGTCGATGGCAGGGCGAGACTACAATGAGCAGTTCTTC.

The rearrangement joins TRBV5-1 to TRBJ2-3; 7 bases align to TRBD2. The CDR3 extends over 13 amino acids. V lost 10 bases, J lost 6 bases, and 11 bases stayed unmatched. The V gene's germline CDR1 is SGHRS and CDR2 YFSETQ. The CDR3 loop reads CAQPKEGGDTQYF. In nucleotides, the CDR3 is TGCGCCCAACCTAAGGAGGGAGGGGATACGCAGTATTTT.

The chain links TRBV19 to TRBJ1-3, with 9 bases fitting TRBD1. The CDR3 consists of 15 residues. Germline trimming cut 6 bases from V and 10 bases from J; bases unmatched to any gene: 13. The germline gives CDR1 LNHDA, CDR2 SQIVND (reference sequence). DNA of the CDR3: TGTGCCAGTAGGCCCCGGGACAGGGCCCCGATGACCATATATTTT. Protein product: CASRPRDRAPMTIYF.

The rearrangement links TRBV4-1 to TRBJ1-6; D is uncertain. This CDR3 region has 13 residues. Trimming cost V 5 bases and J 5 bases, with 7 bases left between them. Germline V gene sequence: CDR1 MGHRA, CDR2 YSYEKL. CDR3 in DNA: TGCGCCAGCAGCACAGTCAATAATTCACCCCTCCACTTT. Translated: CASSTVNNSPLHF.

The V gene is TRBV30, the J gene TRBJ2-6; 11 bases line up with TRBD1. CDR3 length: 17 amino acids. CDR1 is GTSNPN and CDR2 is SVGIG in the germline V gene (reference sequence). Trimming took 3 bases from V and 0 from J; bases not matched to a gene: 4. The DNA of the CDR3 is TGTGCCTGGAGAAAAGGGACAGGGGGCTCTGGGGCCAACGTCCTGACTTTC. This gives the protein CAWRKGTGGSGANVLTF.

The rearrangement links TRBV25-1 to TRBJ2-2, with 7 bases identical to TRBD1. The CDR3 loop spans 12 amino acids. The V gene's germline CDR1 is MGHDK and CDR2 SYGVNS. The V gene end was trimmed by 7 bases and the J gene end by 6 bases; junction bases not matched to a gene: 2. CDR3 in DNA: TGTGCCAGCACCCAGGGGGCCGGGGAGCTGTTTTTT. It codes for CASTQGAGELFF. Variable domain in full (rest from reference TRBV25-1 and TRBJ2-2): EADIYQTPRYLVIGTGKKITLECSQTMGHDKMYWYQQDPGMELHLIHYSYGVNSTEKGDLSSESTVSRIRTEHFPLTLESARPSHTSQYLCASTQGAGELFFGEGSRLTVL.

The chain employs TRBV28 and TRBJ1-2, with D possibly being TRBD1 (6 bases). This CDR3 is 15 amino acids long. Germline-derived CDR1 and CDR2 are MDHEN and SYDVKM. V gave up 4 bases and J gave up 5 bases, with 17 bases separating them. The chain's CDR3 is CASSSDSSYSYGYTF. Here the CDR3 DNA reads TGTGCCAGCAGTTCGGACAGCTCCTATTCTTATGGCTACACCTTC.

The chain links TRBV5-1 to TRBJ2-7; D gene unclear. CDR3 length equals 14 residues. Looked up from germline, CDR1 is SGHRS and CDR2 is YFSETQ. The V end was cut by 0 bases, the J end by 3 bases, with 10 bases between. The CDR3 loop is CASSLVAEGYEQYF. CDR3 in DNA: TGCGCCAGCAGCTTGGTAGCAGAAGGCTACGAGCAGTACTTC.

This rearrangement joins TRBV14 to TRBJ2-2; 9 positions match TRBD2. CDR3 length: 17 amino acids. CDR1 and CDR2 (germline): SGHDN, FVKESK. The V and J ends lost 5 bases and 1 base, in that order; junction bases with no gene match: 8. The CDR3 protein is CASSRKSGGLNTGELFF. The CDR3 region has the DNA TGTGCCAGCAGCAGGAAGAGCGGGGGGCTGAACACCGGGGAGCTGTTTTTT.

The chain links TRBV4-1 to TRBJ1-1; possible D gene TRBD1, 6 bases. The CDR3 contains 14 residues. Deletions cut 4 bases from V and 5 bases from J, with 14 bases between. Germline V gene data show CDR1 as MGHRA and CDR2 as YSYEKL. CDR3 coding DNA: TGCGCCAGCAGCCCCCATGCAGGGGAAACTGAAGCTTTCTTT. As protein: CASSPHAGETEAFF.

This clone showed up just once. The chain joins TRBV7-9 to TRBJ2-5, with D possibly being TRBD2 (7 bases). CDR1 SEHNR and CDR2 FQNEAQ come from the germline V gene (reference sequence). This CDR3 has 11 residues. The V end was cut by 5 bases, the J end by 10 bases, with 11 bases between. The CDR3: CASSLGGGQYF. As DNA, the CDR3 is TGTGCCAGCAGCCTAGGGGGGGGCCAGTACTTC.

This clone showed up just once. The V gene is TRBV4-3, the J gene TRBJ2-5; 8 nucleotides line up with TRBD2. CDR3 length equals 16 residues. The V and J ends lost 3 bases and 2 bases, in that order; junction bases with no gene match: 8. CDR1 and CDR2 from the germline V gene are LGHNA and YSLEER. The CDR3 sequence: CASSHAPAGGQETQYF. CDR3 DNA sequence: TGCGCCAGCAGCCACGCCCCTGCGGGGGGTCAAGAGACCCAGTACTTC.

Concerning this clone: Its ends do not fully match the called genes, so a read error is possible. The rearrangement uses TRBV5-5 and TRBJ1-2; D perhaps matches TRBD1 (6 bases). The CDR3 is made up of 15 amino acids. In germline, CDR1 is SGHKS, CDR2 YYEKEE (reference sequence). The CDR3 sequence is CASSQILQGPYGYTF. CDR3 sequence (DNA): TGCGCCAGCAGTCAGATATTACAGGGCCCCTATGGCTACACCTTC. The full variable domain, rest sourced from reference TRBV5-5 and TRBJ1-2, is DAGVTQSPTHLIKTRGQQVTLRCSPISGHKSVSWYQQVLGQGPQFIFQYYEKEERGRGNFPDRFSARQFPNYSSELNVNALLLGDSALYLCASSQILQGPYGYTFGSGTRLTVV.

V and J are TRBV5-4 and TRBJ1-2; maybe TRBD1 (6 bases). V lost 2 bases and J lost 3, with 11 bases in between. Germline V CDR1 and CDR2: SGHNT, YYREEE (reference sequence). The CDR3 is 14 residues long. This chain's CDR3 is CASSFRSGDYGYTF. CDR3 nucleotide sequence: TGTGCCAGCAGCTTCCGGTCAGGGGACTATGGCTACACCTTC.

The gene calls are TRBV9 and TRBJ1-1; 8 nucleotides line up with TRBD1. Germline-derived CDR1 and CDR2 are SGDLS and YYNGEE. The CDR3 loop spans 15 amino acids. Trimming took 4 bases from V and 0 from J; bases not matched to a gene: 5. The CDR3 region has the DNA TGTGCCAGCAGCCCTACAGGGGGGGTGAACACTGAAGCTTTCTTT. Protein: CASSPTGGVNTEAFF. The complete variable domain, with remaining parts taken from reference TRBV9 and TRBJ1-1, reads DSGVTQTPKHLITATGQRVTLRCSPRSGDLSVYWYQQSLDQGLQFLIQYYNGEERAKGNILERFSAQQFPDLHSELNLSSLELGDSALYFCASSPTGGVNTEAFFGQGTRLTVV.

This clone was detected once. The chain recombines TRBV5-6 with TRBJ2-3; 7 positions agree with TRBD2. Germline assignment: CDR1 SGHDT and CDR2 YYEEEE. The CDR3 is made up of 12 amino acids. V shed 5 bases, J shed 3 bases, and the junction held 0 bases outside the gene matches. This CDR3 is CASRGGTDTQYF. The DNA of the CDR3 is TGTGCCAGCAGGGGGGGGACAGATACGCAGTATTTT.

This chain uses TRBV7-9 with TRBJ1-1, with 8 nucleotides matching TRBD1. CDR1 SEHNR and CDR2 FQNEAQ come from the germline V gene (reference sequence). This CDR3 has 15 amino acids. V lost 1 base to trimming and J lost 4 bases; unmatched junction nucleotides: 5. CDR3 loop: CASSLGPGGLTEAFF. In DNA form, the CDR3 reads TGTGCCAGCAGCTTAGGCCCAGGGGGCCTCACTGAAGCTTTCTTT.

The chain combines TRBV19 with TRBJ1-5, with 10 bases identical to TRBD1. The length of the CDR3 is 14 residues. CDR1 and CDR2 (germline): LNHDA, SQIVND (reference sequence). The trim removed 5 bases at V and 7 bases at J, leaving 5 bases unmatched. The CDR3 is CASSARDRGQPQHF. CDR3 coding DNA: TGTGCCAGTAGTGCCCGGGACAGGGGACAGCCCCAGCATTTT.

This chain joins TRBV28 and TRBJ1-4; D might be TRBD1 (5 bases). From germline, CDR1 is MDHEN and CDR2 SYDVKM. The CDR3 totals 11 residues. The V end was cut by 3 bases, the J end by 10 bases, with 6 bases between. The CDR3 spells CASSFGGKLFF. The DNA of the CDR3 is TGTGCCAGCAGTTTCGGGGGAAAACTGTTTTTT.

The chain couples TRBV7-3 to TRBJ1-2; TRBD1 matches 7 bases. Germline CDR1 is SGHTA and CDR2 is FQGTGA. The CDR3 runs 15 residues. J was trimmed by 0 bases and V by 2 bases; bases with no gene match: 3. The CDR3 spells CASSLAQGPNYGYTF. CDR3 in DNA: TGTGCCAGCAGCTTAGCACAGGGGCCTAACTATGGCTACACCTTC.